This T cell receptor beta chain was observed in a study of technical replicates of blood from a handful of donors. Germline V lookup: CDR1 SGHVS, CDR2 FNYEAQ. V lost 2 bases and J 5 bases, leaving 18 bases between the germline ends. The CDR3 spans 16 residues. Sequencing was performed with immunoSEQ multiplex PCR; in TCRdb, only in-frame clones are kept and a portion is missing. The profile covers tens of thousands of clones, with roughly 96% appearing a single time and 0.2% taken by the ten largest. Sequencing was performed on T cells isolated from PBMCs. The chain is built from TRBV7-6 and TRBJ1-1; D remains ambiguous. This clonotype was obtained from a human donor in good health. CDR3 protein: CASSLIVGEIATEAFF. DNA of the CDR3: TGTGCCAGCAGCTTAATCGTCGGAGAAATAGCGACTGAAGCTTTCTTT.